This TCR beta chain was found in a study of T cells in Graves' hyperthyroidism and ophthalmopathy. Concerning this clonotype: As yet, its antigen is unknown.

V gave up 5 bases and J gave up 7 bases; unmatched junction bases: 11. The CDR3 has 15 residues. Germline CDR1 SEHNR, CDR2 FQNEAQ (reference sequence). Study-level results: Ophthalmopathy onset followed model prediction by a median approximately 7 months.

Graves' hyperthyroidism showing no ophthalmopathy progression within 18 months was considered stable. Researchers amplified the TCR beta CDR3 regions from RNA transcripts. HTBI primers were used for first-round RT-PCR of the TCR CDR3. TCRdb ran MiXCR on the multiplex PCR reads and lists one entry per CDR3 protein. The data hold roughly 570,000 distinct CDR3 sequences, with 15% to 18% observed a single time. The receptor comes from a woman aged 25 to 39 with Graves' hyperthyroidism. The sequencing input was blood. The V call is TRBV7-9, the J call TRBJ2-1; 7 nucleotides line up with TRBD2. The CDR3 reads CASSLRLREINEQFF. CDR3 in DNA: TGTGCCAGCAGCCTACGGTTGCGGGAGATAAATGAGCAGTTCTTC.